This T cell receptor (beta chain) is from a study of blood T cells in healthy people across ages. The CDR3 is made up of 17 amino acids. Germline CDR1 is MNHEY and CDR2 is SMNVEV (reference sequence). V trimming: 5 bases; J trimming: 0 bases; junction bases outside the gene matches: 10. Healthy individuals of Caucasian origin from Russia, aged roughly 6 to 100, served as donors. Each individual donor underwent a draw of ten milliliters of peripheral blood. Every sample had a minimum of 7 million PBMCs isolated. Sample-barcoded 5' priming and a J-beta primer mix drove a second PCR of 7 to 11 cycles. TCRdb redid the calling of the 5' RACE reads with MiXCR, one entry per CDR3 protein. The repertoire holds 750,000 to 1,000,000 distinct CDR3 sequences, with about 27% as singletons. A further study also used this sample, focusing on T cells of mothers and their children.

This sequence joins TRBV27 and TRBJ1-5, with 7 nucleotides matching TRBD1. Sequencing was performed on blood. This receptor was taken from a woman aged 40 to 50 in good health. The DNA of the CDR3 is TGTGCCAGCAGTAGAGGGGGCGGGCTGCTTAGCAATCAGCCCCAGCATTTT. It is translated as CASSRGGGLLSNQPQHF.